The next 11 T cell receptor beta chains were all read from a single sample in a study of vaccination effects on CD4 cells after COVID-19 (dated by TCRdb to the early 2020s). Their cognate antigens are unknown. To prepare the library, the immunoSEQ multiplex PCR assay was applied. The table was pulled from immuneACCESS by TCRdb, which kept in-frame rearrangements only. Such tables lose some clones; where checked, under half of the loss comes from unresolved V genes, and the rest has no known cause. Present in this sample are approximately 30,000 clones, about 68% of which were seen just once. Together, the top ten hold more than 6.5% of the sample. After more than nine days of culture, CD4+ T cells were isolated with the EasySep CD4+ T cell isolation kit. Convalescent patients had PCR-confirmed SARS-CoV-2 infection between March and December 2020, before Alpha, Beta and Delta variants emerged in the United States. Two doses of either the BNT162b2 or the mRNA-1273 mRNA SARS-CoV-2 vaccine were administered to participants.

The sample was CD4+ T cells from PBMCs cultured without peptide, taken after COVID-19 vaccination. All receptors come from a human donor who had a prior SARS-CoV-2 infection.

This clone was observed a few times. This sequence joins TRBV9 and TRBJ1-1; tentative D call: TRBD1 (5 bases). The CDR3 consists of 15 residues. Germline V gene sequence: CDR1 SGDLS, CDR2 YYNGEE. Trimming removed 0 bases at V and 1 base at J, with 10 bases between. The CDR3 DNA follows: TGTGCCAGCAGCGTAGGCGGCGGGGGGAACACTGAAGCTTTCTTT. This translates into CASSVGGGGNTEAFF.

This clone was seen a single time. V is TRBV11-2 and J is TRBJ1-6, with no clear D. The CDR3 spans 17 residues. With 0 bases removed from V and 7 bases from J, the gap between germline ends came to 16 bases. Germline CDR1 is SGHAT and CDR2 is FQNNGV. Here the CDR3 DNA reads TGTGCCAGCAGCTTAGACATGTGGGGTCGGACGAATTCACCCCTCCACTTT. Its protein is CASSLDMWGRTNSPLHF.

CDR3 sequence reads: CASSPYPPGLAGGSYEQYF. In nucleotides, the CDR3 is TGCGCCAGCAGCCCCTATCCCCCGGGACTAGCGGGAGGATCTTACGAGCAGTACTTC. The chain carries TRBV4-1 and TRBJ2-7, with TRBD2 identical over 15 bases. This CDR3 is built from 19 residues. CDR1 is MGHRA and CDR2 is YSYEKL in the germline V gene. V lost 4 bases and J lost 4; bases outside the gene matches: 14.

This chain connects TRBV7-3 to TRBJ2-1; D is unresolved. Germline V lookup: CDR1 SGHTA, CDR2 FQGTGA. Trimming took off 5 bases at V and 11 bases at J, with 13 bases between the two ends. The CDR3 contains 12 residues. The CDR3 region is CASSQTELKQFF. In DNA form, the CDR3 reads TGTGCCAGCAGCCAAACTGAACTAAAGCAGTTCTTC.

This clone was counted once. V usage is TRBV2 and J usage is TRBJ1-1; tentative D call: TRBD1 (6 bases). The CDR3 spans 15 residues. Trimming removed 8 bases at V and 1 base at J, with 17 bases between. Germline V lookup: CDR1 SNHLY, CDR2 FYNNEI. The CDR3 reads CASSFLGARNTEAFF. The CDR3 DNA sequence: TGTGCCAGCTCATTCTTGGGGGCGAGGAACACTGAAGCTTTCTTT.

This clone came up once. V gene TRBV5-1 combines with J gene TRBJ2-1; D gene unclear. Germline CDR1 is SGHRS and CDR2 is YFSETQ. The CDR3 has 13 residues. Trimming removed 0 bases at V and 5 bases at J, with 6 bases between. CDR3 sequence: CASSLEVDNEQFF. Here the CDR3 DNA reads TGCGCCAGCAGCTTGGAGGTGGACAATGAGCAGTTCTTC.

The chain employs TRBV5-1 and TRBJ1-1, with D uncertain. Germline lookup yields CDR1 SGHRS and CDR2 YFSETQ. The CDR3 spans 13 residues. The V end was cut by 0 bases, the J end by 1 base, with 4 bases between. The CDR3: CASSLDPNTEAFF. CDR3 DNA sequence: TGCGCCAGCAGCTTGGATCCGAACACTGAAGCTTTCTTT.

CDR3 coding DNA: TGTGCCAGCAGCCAAGAGTACCGGGACCGGGAGCAGTACTTC. Its protein product is CASSQEYRDREQYF. This chain links TRBV4-2 with TRBJ2-7, with D tentatively TRBD1 or TRBD2 (5 bases each). CDR1 and CDR2 from the germline V gene are LGHNA and YNFKEQ. Between the trimmed V and J ends, which lost 0 bases and 7 bases, there was a span of 13 bases. The CDR3 totals 14 residues.

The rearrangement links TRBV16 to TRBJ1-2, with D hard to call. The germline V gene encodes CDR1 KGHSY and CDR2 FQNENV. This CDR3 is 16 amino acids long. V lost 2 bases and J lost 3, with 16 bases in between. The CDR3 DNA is TGTGCCAGCAGCCAAATCAGAGGGCGGGCAGACTATGGCTACACCTTC. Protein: CASSQIRGRADYGYTF.

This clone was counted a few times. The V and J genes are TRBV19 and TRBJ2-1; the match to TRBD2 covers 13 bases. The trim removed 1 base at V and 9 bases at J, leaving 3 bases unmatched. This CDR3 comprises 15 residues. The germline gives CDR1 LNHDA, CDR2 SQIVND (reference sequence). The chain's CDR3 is CASSIGTSGSSEQFF. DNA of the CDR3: TGTGCCAGTAGTATAGGGACTAGCGGGAGTAGTGAGCAGTTCTTC.

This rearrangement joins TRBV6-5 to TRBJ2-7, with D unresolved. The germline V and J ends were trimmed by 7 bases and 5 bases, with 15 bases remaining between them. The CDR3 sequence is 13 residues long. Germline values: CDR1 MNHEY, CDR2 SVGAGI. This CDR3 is CASTRPGSDEQYF. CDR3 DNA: TGTGCCAGCACCCGCCCCGGGTCTGACGAGCAGTACTTC.